Below, 12 T cell receptor beta chains from the same sample are listed, as sequenced in a study of T cell responses to AZD1222 COVID-19 vaccine. The repertoire was sequenced with immunoSEQ multiplex PCR; TCRdb's copy has only in-frame clones and lacks some. The data hold 100,000 or so clones, with 90% to 95% observed a single time. Here the sequenced sample was peripheral blood, taken 28 days after the second AZD1222 dose. These receptors all come from an adult who received the AZD1222 COVID-19 vaccine.

This sequence joins TRBV2 and TRBJ1-1; no definite D call. Per germline, CDR1 SNHLY and CDR2 FYNNEI. The CDR3 length is 11 residues. Trimming stripped 6 bases from V and 2 bases from J, with 4 bases between. CDR3 in amino acids: CASRLNTEAFF. The CDR3, as DNA: TGTGCCAGCAGACTTAACACTGAAGCTTTCTTT.

This clone appeared once. This chain links TRBV6-5 with TRBJ1-6; D uncertain. The CDR3 contains 13 residues. V was shortened by 6 bases and J by 14 bases, with 17 bases between the two germline ends. Per germline, CDR1 MNHEY and CDR2 SVGAGI. DNA of the CDR3: TGTGCCAGCAGCTTTGCCTTGCCCCAAGCCCTCCACTTT. It specifies CASSFALPQALHF.

The chain joins TRBV4-2 to TRBJ1-4, with D possibly being TRBD1 (5 bases). The germline gives CDR1 LGHNA, CDR2 YNFKEQ. This CDR3 contains 16 residues. V was cut by 1 base and J by 2 bases, with 11 bases left in between. CDR3 in amino acids: CASSQGGGATNEKLFF. CDR3 sequence (DNA): TGTGCCAGCAGCCAAGGTGGCGGGGCCACTAATGAAAAACTGTTTTTT.

This rearrangement joins TRBV19 to TRBJ1-1; D gene ambiguous. CDR3 size: 14 residues. Trimming pared 7 bases from V and 7 bases from J, leaving 19 bases between. Germline assignment: CDR1 LNHDA and CDR2 SQIVND (reference sequence). The CDR3 here is CASTGRGSYGEAFF. In nucleotides, the CDR3 is TGTGCCAGTACCGGTCGAGGTTCGTATGGTGAAGCTTTCTTT.

The gene calls are TRBV19 and TRBJ1-2; TRBD1 might be the D (6 bases). The CDR3 sequence is 13 residues long. Germline loops: CDR1 LNHDA, CDR2 SQIVND (reference sequence). V lost 5 bases, J lost 7 bases, and 14 bases lay in between. CDR3 bases: TGTGCCAGTAGTCCGCGACAGGTTACTGGCTACACCTTC. Protein: CASSPRQVTGYTF.

V gene TRBV28 combines with J gene TRBJ1-2; D remains unclear. Germline lookup yields CDR1 MDHEN and CDR2 SYDVKM. This CDR3 is built from 12 residues. V was shortened by 1 base and J by 7 bases, with 7 bases between the two germline ends. CDR3 nucleotide sequence: TGTGCCAGCAGTTTATCGCAGGTTGGCTACACCTTC. It encodes CASSLSQVGYTF.

The CDR3 reads CASTPRERANYGYTF. The CDR3 DNA reads TGTGCCAGCACACCAAGGGAGCGAGCTAACTATGGCTACACCTTC. The V call is TRBV5-4, the J call TRBJ1-2; no clear D gene. Per germline, CDR1 SGHNT and CDR2 YYREEE (reference sequence). The CDR3 covers 15 residues. V shed 6 bases and J shed 0 bases, with 15 bases lying between them. Full variable domain (rest looked up from reference TRBV5-4 and TRBJ1-2): ETGVTQSPTHLIKTRGQQVTLRCSSQSGHNTVSWYQQALGQGPQFIFQYYREEENGRGNFPPRFSGLQFPNYSSELNVNALELDDSALYLCASTPRERANYGYTFGSGTRLTVV.

This chain connects TRBV10-3 to TRBJ1-4; D call uncertain. The germline V and J ends were trimmed by 4 bases and 6 bases, with 9 bases remaining between them. The CDR3 length is 13 residues. Germline CDR1 is ENHRY and CDR2 is SYGVKD. The CDR3 sequence is CAISAGFDEKLFF. Here the CDR3 DNA reads TGTGCCATCAGTGCAGGTTTCGATGAAAAACTGTTTTTT.

The rearrangement links TRBV9 to TRBJ2-1; 9 bases are a match to TRBD2. The CDR3 has 15 amino acids. The germline CDR1 and CDR2 sequences are SGDLS and YYNGEE. V was pared by 0 bases and J by 9 bases, with 7 bases of the junction left unmatched. The CDR3 region is CASSVVLAGAAEQFF. The CDR3 region has the DNA TGTGCCAGCAGCGTAGTTTTAGCGGGGGCGGCTGAGCAGTTCTTC.

V usage is TRBV9 and J usage is TRBJ2-7, with 7 bases aligning to TRBD1. The J segment lost 2 bases and the V segment lost 4 bases, leaving 9 bases of the junction unmatched. The CDR3 spans 15 residues. Germline V gene lookup returns CDR1 SGDLS and CDR2 YYNGEE. In DNA, the CDR3 is TGTGCCAGCAGCCCAGGTGGGGACAGAACCTACGAGCAGTACTTC. Amino acids: CASSPGGDRTYEQYF.

The J gene is TRBJ1-1, the V gene TRBV11-2; D perhaps matches TRBD1 (5 bases). CDR1 and CDR2 (germline): SGHAT, FQNNGV. Trimming took 4 bases from V and 8 from J, leaving 23 bases between them. The CDR3 contains 16 residues. CDR3 coding DNA: TGTGCCAGCAGCTATCAAACGGGACTTTCGTTTGGGGAAGCTTTCTTT. This encodes CASSYQTGLSFGEAFF. The full variable domain, in which reference TRBV11-2 and TRBJ1-1 provide the parts outside the CDR3, is EAGVAQSPRYKIIEKRQSVAFWCNPISGHATLYWYQQILGQGPKLLIQFQNNGVVDDSQLPKDRFSAERLKGVDSTLKIQPAKLEDSAVYLCASSYQTGLSFGEAFFGQGTRLTVV.

The V and J genes are TRBV20-1 and TRBJ1-2; D is ambiguous. The V end was cut by 4 bases, the J end by 4 bases, with 7 bases between. The CDR3 extends over 11 amino acids. The germline CDR1 and CDR2 sequences are DFQATT and SNEGSKA (reference sequence). This chain's CDR3 is CSAKARYGYTF. CDR3 in DNA: TGCAGTGCTAAGGCTCGCTATGGCTACACCTTC.